The entry below describes one T cell receptor (beta chain). The data were taken from a study of blood T cell repertoires in COVID-19. Across the study: Sources were T cells, B-cell-depleted T cells, or PBMCs; the material itself was cDNA or gDNA.

Original data processing: Estimated nucleated cell counts came from reference gene primer amplification. TCRdb's copy holds only in-frame clones and misses some; the assay was immunoSEQ multiplex PCR. The DNA gave D and trimming, while V, J and clone size come from that table. The sample has about 120,000 clones, about 89% seen once. The V and J ends lost 0 bases and 4 bases, in that order; junction bases with no gene match: 22. CDR1 is ENHRY and CDR2 is SYGVKD in the germline V gene. This CDR3 contains 21 residues. The chain links TRBV10-3 to TRBJ2-7; 9 nucleotides match TRBD1. The sequenced material came from peripheral blood. The sequence was collected from a woman aged 70-85 years with acute or convalescent COVID-19. CDR3 bases: TGTGCCATCAGTGAGTCTTTAAGCAAAAAGACTCAGGGACAGGGCTTTTACGAGCAGTACTTC. This translates into CAISESLSKKTQGQGFYEQYF.